This T cell receptor (beta chain) came from a study of CD8 T cells in ankylosing spondylitis. General observations from the study: Earlier literature documents some of the motif variants in reactive arthritis synovial fluid and blood. There was reportedly significant enrichment of clones that were disease-linked in matched ankylosing spondylitis synovial fluid.

TCRdb called the 5' RACE reads again in MiXCR, with one record for every CDR3 protein. This sample has just under 95,000 distinct CDR3 sequences; about 9% occur once, and the top ten carry under 6%. This clonotype was recorded many times. Its antigen is not identified. Germline assignment: CDR1 MNHEY and CDR2 SVGAGI. The CDR3 spans 18 residues. After removal of 2 bases from V and 4 bases from J, the junction contained 13 bases not matched to a gene. The sequence came from a male donor with ankylosing spondylitis or in good health (not recorded which). The chain uses TRBV6-5 and TRBJ2-3; 9 bases fit TRBD2. What was sequenced was blood, either unsorted or a sorted T cell fraction (not recorded which). CDR3 nucleotides: TGTGCCAGCAGTTACAAAGGAGCGGGGGGAGAATCCTCAGATACGCAGTATTTT. This codes for CASSYKGAGGESSDTQYF.